This paragraph reports one T cell receptor beta chain. Its antigen is undetermined. This sample stems from a study of T cell repertoires in cytomegalovirus infection. The overall study: Public TCR beta signature analysis indicated the presence of both CMV infection and matching HLA type.

One entry per CDR3 protein results from TCRdb running MiXCR on the reads. In the table there are under 600,000 distinct CDR3 sequences, approximately 16% of which are singletons. Study findings and constraints: HLA-C-restricted, CMV-specific TCR beta clonotypes were dominant ex vivo.

Germline loops: CDR1 SNHLY, CDR2 FYNNEI. This CDR3 comprises 16 residues. V dropped 8 bases and J dropped 4 bases, with 22 bases sitting between them. The genes are TRBV2 and TRBJ2-3, with D tentatively TRBD1 or TRBD2 (5 bases each). Sequenced: CD8+ T cells from PBMCs. This TCR was recovered from a human donor in good health (CMV status not recorded). Some clones in this sample may be carry-over from other donors' samples. The DNA for the CDR3 is TGTGCCAGCTGTGGGGATGGGGGTGCCACGGCAGATACGCAGTATTTT. Residues: CASCGDGGATADTQYF.